Presented here are 28 T cell receptor beta chains from one specimen sequenced in a study of T cells in localized non-small cell lung cancer. Measured with immunoSEQ multiplex PCR; TCRdb has only the in-frame clones, and not every one. The sample records tens of thousands of clones, around 90% being singletons. Sequenced material: peripheral blood, taken before any cancer treatment. These receptors all come from a woman between 35 and 70 years old with stage I lung adenocarcinoma.

In this sample, this clone turned up once. The sample holds other DNA sequences that translate to the same CDR3. The V call is TRBV11-2, the J call TRBJ2-7, with unresolved D. The CDR3 contains 14 residues. The germline gives CDR1 SGHAT, CDR2 FQNNGV. The V end was cut by 5 bases, the J end by 3 bases, with 14 bases between. The CDR3 region has the DNA TGTGCCAGCAGCCCCCAGTCGGGTCTCTACGAGCAGTACTTC. It specifies CASSPQSGLYEQYF.

The sample holds a few counts of this clone. The chain couples TRBV5-1 to TRBJ1-6; D gene uncertain. This CDR3 contains 14 residues. V was shortened by 4 bases and J by 11 bases, with 16 bases between the two germline ends. CDR1 is SGHRS, CDR2 YFSETQ, per germline. DNA for the CDR3: TGCGCCAGCAGCGCCCCGGGTCTGGTGGCACCCCTCCACTTT. Translating it yields CASSAPGLVAPLHF.

This chain uses TRBV7-2 with TRBJ2-4; 10 positions match TRBD1. The CDR3 runs to 14 residues. In germline, CDR1 is SGHTA, CDR2 FQGNSA. J gave up 8 bases and V 5 bases, and 6 bases lay outside the gene matches. CDR3 DNA sequence: TGTGCCAGCAGCCCCGACAGGGGGCGGGACATTCAGTACTTC. Residues: CASSPDRGRDIQYF.

The chain is built from TRBV19 and TRBJ2-1; 9 nucleotides match TRBD2. The CDR3 consists of 16 residues. Germline V gene lookup returns CDR1 LNHDA and CDR2 SQIVND (reference sequence). With V trimmed by 5 bases and J by 8 bases, 13 bases remained unmatched. This CDR3 reads CASSLLLAGLSHEQFF. CDR3 coding DNA: TGTGCCAGTAGTCTTCTCCTAGCGGGGCTTAGCCATGAGCAGTTCTTC.

The chain couples TRBV10-2 to TRBJ1-3; unclear D gene. The CDR3 is 15 amino acids. The V end was cut by 2 bases, the J end by 1 base, with 9 bases between. The germline CDR1 and CDR2 sequences are WSHSY and SAAADI. The CDR3 region has the DNA TGCGCCAGCAGTGAGCCCGGAACTTCTGGAAACACCATATATTTT. Encoded protein: CASSEPGTSGNTIYF.

CDR3 DNA sequence: TGTGCCAGCAGTTCCGTTCGGGTCAGGAACACCGGGGAGCTGTTTTTT. It translates to CASSSVRVRNTGELFF. The rearrangement joins TRBV27 to TRBJ2-2; no reliable D call. This CDR3 spans 16 amino acids. Germline V gives CDR1 MNHEY, CDR2 SMNVEV (reference sequence). The V end was cut by 4 bases, the J end by 1 base, with 13 bases between.

The gene calls are TRBV7-2 and TRBJ1-6, with D unclear. The germline V and J ends were trimmed by 5 bases and 7 bases, with 6 bases remaining between them. The CDR3 spans 12 residues. CDR1 and CDR2 (germline): SGHTA, FQGNSA. The CDR3 region is CASSLSNSPLHF. Written as DNA, the CDR3 is TGTGCCAGCAGCCTTTCGAATTCACCCCTCCACTTT.

V is TRBV6-6 and J is TRBJ2-5; D is possibly TRBD1 or TRBD2 (6 bases each). The CDR3 has 16 residues. Trimming took 6 bases from V and 11 from J, leaving 28 bases between them. CDR1 MNHNY and CDR2 SVGAGI come from the germline V gene (reference sequence). CDR3 bases: TGTGCCAGCAGCTCCGGGGGCGGAGGGTTCCCAGGGGAGCAGTACTTC. It codes for CASSSGGGGFPGEQYF.

This chain links TRBV27 with TRBJ1-4; 10 bases map to TRBD1. The CDR3 totals 14 residues. J gave up 7 bases and V 4 bases, and 3 bases lay outside the gene matches. CDR1 is MNHEY and CDR2 is SMNVEV in the germline V gene (reference sequence). This CDR3 reads CASSSTGGFEKLFF. The CDR3 DNA sequence: TGTGCCAGCAGTTCGACAGGGGGCTTTGAAAAACTGTTTTTT. The full variable domain, with the rest looked up from reference TRBV27 and TRBJ1-4, is EAQVTQNPRYLITVTGKKLTVTCSQNMNHEYMSWYRQDPGLGLRQIYYSMNVEVTDKGDVPEGYKVSRKEKRNFPLILESPSPNQTSLYFCASSSTGGFEKLFFGSGTQLSVL.

The chain uses TRBV5-8 and TRBJ2-2; 7 positions agree with TRBD1. J gave up 6 bases and V 3 bases, and 14 bases lay outside the gene matches. This CDR3 has 17 amino acids. Germline CDR1 and CDR2: SGHTS and YDEGEE. DNA for the CDR3: TGTGCCAGCAGCTCCAACGTAGGGGGCATTGGCTCCGGGGAGCTGTTTTTT. It translates to CASSSNVGGIGSGELFF.

This clone was seen just once. The CDR3 here is CASSQSGGGRGSTIYF. DNA of the CDR3: TGCGCCAGCAGCCAGTCCGGAGGGGGGCGCGGATCCACCATATATTTT. The chain carries TRBV4-3 and TRBJ1-3, with D tentatively TRBD1 (6 bases). Germline V gene sequence: CDR1 LGHNA, CDR2 YSLEER. This CDR3 is built from 16 residues. V was clipped by 3 bases and J by 9 bases, with 21 bases between them.

The chain carries TRBV6-6 and TRBJ2-7, with D perhaps TRBD2 (6 bases). V lost 7 bases and J 0 bases, leaving 13 bases between the germline ends. Germline CDR1 reads MNHNY; CDR2 reads SVGAGI (reference sequence). The CDR3 sequence is 14 residues long. The CDR3 protein is CASTIGGSSYEQYF. The CDR3 DNA sequence: TGTGCCAGCACCATCGGAGGGAGCTCCTACGAGCAGTACTTC.

As regards this clone: A read error may account for a junction end that differs from germline. The chain carries TRBV10-1 and TRBJ2-2; D might be TRBD2 (5 bases). The CDR3 runs 15 residues. CDR1 is WNHNN and CDR2 is SYGVQD in the germline V gene (reference sequence). The CDR3 is CASSESTGNPGELFF. CDR3 coding DNA: TGCGCCAGCAGTGAGTCAACGGGGAACCCCGGGGAGCTGTTTTTT.

V usage is TRBV7-8 and J usage is TRBJ2-1, with D possibly being TRBD2 (6 bases). The CDR3 is made up of 14 amino acids. V was clipped by 4 bases and J by 6 bases, with 13 bases between them. Germline lookup yields CDR1 SGHVS and CDR2 FQNEAQ. The CDR3 DNA reads TGTGCCAGCAGCTCACCTGGGACTGGCAATGAGCAGTTCTTC. It is translated as CASSSPGTGNEQFF.

The genes are TRBV6-4 and TRBJ2-1; the match to TRBD2 covers 7 bases. V lost 8 bases, J lost 2 bases, and 9 bases stayed unmatched. The V gene's germline CDR1 is MRHNA and CDR2 SNTAGT. This CDR3 has 15 residues. The CDR3 spells CASQPLAGPYNEQFF. DNA of the CDR3: TGTGCCAGCCAACCTTTAGCGGGTCCCTACAATGAGCAGTTCTTC.

This chain joins TRBV29-1 and TRBJ2-1, with D perhaps matching TRBD2 (7 bases). Germline CDR1 reads SQVTM; CDR2 reads ANQGSEA. The CDR3 contains 13 residues. V dropped 5 bases and J dropped 6 bases, with 14 bases sitting between them. The CDR3 here is CSVRRGAINEQFF. CDR3 nucleotide sequence: TGCAGCGTTCGACGGGGGGCAATCAATGAGCAGTTCTTC.

The chain is built from TRBV30 and TRBJ2-3; 11 bases are shared with TRBD2. This CDR3 region has 15 residues. J gave up 0 bases and V 3 bases, and 2 bases lay outside the gene matches. Germline values: CDR1 GTSNPN, CDR2 SVGIG (reference sequence). CDR3 protein: CAWRPSGGSTDTQYF. Here the CDR3 DNA reads TGTGCCTGGAGGCCTAGCGGGGGGAGCACAGATACGCAGTATTTT.

This clone was picked up a small number of times. J is TRBJ2-3 and V is TRBV7-3; D gene ambiguous. Germline V gives CDR1 SGHTA, CDR2 FQGTGA. V lost 2 bases and J 7 bases, leaving 10 bases between the germline ends. CDR3 length equals 13 residues. The CDR3 DNA reads TGTGCCAGCAGCTTAGCCCGGTCCAATACGCAGTATTTT. Its protein is CASSLARSNTQYF. Based on the CDR3 plus reference TRBV7-3 and TRBJ2-3, the full variable domain is GAGVSQTPSNKVTEKGKYVELRCDPISGHTALYWYRQSLGQGPEFLIYFQGTGAADDSGLPNDRFFAVRPEGSVSTLKIQRTERGDSAVYLCASSLARSNTQYFGPGTRLTVL.

V gene TRBV28 combines with J gene TRBJ2-6, with TRBD1 identical over 9 bases. V dropped 5 bases and J dropped 0; count of bases not matched to a gene: 14. The germline V gene has CDR1 MDHEN and CDR2 SYDVKM. There are 20 residues in the CDR3. CDR3 sequence: CASSLLNRGQITSGANVLTF. The DNA of the CDR3 is TGTGCCAGCAGTCTCCTAAACAGGGGGCAGATTACCTCTGGGGCCAACGTCCTGACTTTC.

This clone was counted once. The chain combines TRBV7-2 with TRBJ2-7; 7 bases agree with TRBD1. CDR3 length: 18 residues. CDR1 is SGHTA and CDR2 is FQGNSA in the germline V gene. J lost 7 bases, V lost 1 base, and 19 bases had no gene match. This CDR3 reads CASSLVRDRAPLGWEQYF. The CDR3 nucleotides read TGTGCCAGCAGCTTAGTTCGAGACAGGGCGCCCTTAGGATGGGAGCAGTACTTC.

This clone was counted only a few times. This sequence joins TRBV7-9 and TRBJ2-2; D not resolved. Per the germline V gene, CDR1 is SEHNR and CDR2 is FQNEAQ (reference sequence). This CDR3 comprises 14 residues. V was clipped by 5 bases and J by 4 bases, with 11 bases between them. CDR3 sequence (DNA): TGTGCCAGCAGCCCGGGCGGTACCACCGGGGAGCTGTTTTTT. It encodes CASSPGGTTGELFF. Complete variable domain (other parts from reference TRBV7-9 and TRBJ2-2): DTGVSQNPRHKITKRGQNVTFRCDPISEHNRLYWYRQTLGQGPEFLTYFQNEAQLEKSRLLSDRFSAERPKGSFSTLEIQRTEQGDSAMYLCASSPGGTTGELFFGEGSRLTVL.

This clone was observed a single time. The chain couples TRBV6-6 to TRBJ1-2, with TRBD1 as a possible D gene (5 bases). This CDR3 contains 14 residues. Germline V CDR1 and CDR2: MNHNY, SVGAGI (reference sequence). V dropped 6 bases and J dropped 4 bases, with 15 bases sitting between them. In DNA form, the CDR3 reads TGTGCCAGCAGCCTGGGACGGACAACCTATGGCTACACCTTC. This encodes CASSLGRTTYGYTF.

This sequence joins TRBV27 and TRBJ2-1; 11 bases line up with TRBD2. Trimming took 6 bases from V and 6 from J; bases not matched to a gene: 7. The CDR3 extends over 15 amino acids. Germline V CDR1 and CDR2: MNHEY, SMNVEV (reference sequence). The CDR3 loop is CASSPLAGAPNEQFF. The CDR3 DNA reads as TGTGCCAGCAGCCCACTAGCGGGAGCCCCCAATGAGCAGTTCTTC.

The genes are TRBV2 and TRBJ2-3; D remains ambiguous. Trimming shortened V by 6 bases and J by 4 bases, and 14 bases separated the two germline ends. This CDR3 region has 14 residues. Germline V gives CDR1 SNHLY, CDR2 FYNNEI. CDR3 amino acids: CASSRTYFPDTQYF. The DNA for the CDR3 is TGTGCCAGCAGCCGAACATACTTCCCAGATACGCAGTATTTT.

This clone has just one count. The chain uses TRBV11-2 and TRBJ1-5; 8 bases match TRBD1. CDR1 SGHAT and CDR2 FQNNGV come from the germline V gene. With 3 bases clipped from V and 6 bases from J, the junction kept 4 bases outside the gene matches. CDR3 length equals 14 residues. For the CDR3, the DNA is TGTGCCAGCAGCTTGGACAGGGAAGGTCAGCCCCAGCATTTT. Translating it yields CASSLDREGQPQHF. Based on the CDR3 plus reference TRBV11-2 and TRBJ1-5, the full variable domain is EAGVAQSPRYKIIEKRQSVAFWCNPISGHATLYWYQQILGQGPKLLIQFQNNGVVDDSQLPKDRFSAERLKGVDSTLKIQPAKLEDSAVYLCASSLDREGQPQHFGDGTRLSIL.

V usage is TRBV10-3 and J usage is TRBJ1-2, with 8 bases aligning to TRBD1. The V gene end was trimmed by 0 bases and the J gene end by 3 bases; junction bases not matched to a gene: 6. The germline V gene has CDR1 ENHRY and CDR2 SYGVKD. CDR3 length: 16 residues. CDR3 region: CAISESWTGQDYGYTF. The CDR3 DNA reads as TGTGCCATCAGTGAGTCTTGGACAGGGCAGGACTATGGCTACACCTTC.

The V gene is TRBV7-3, the J gene TRBJ2-2; 14 bases are a match to TRBD2. The germline V gene encodes CDR1 SGHTA and CDR2 FQGTGA. The length of the CDR3 is 18 residues. V shed 5 bases and J 5 bases; nucleotides not matched to a gene: 10. The CDR3 DNA sequence: TGTGCCAGCAGCCTATCCGGGACTAGCGGGAGAGATACCGGGGAGCTGTTTTTT. Protein product: CASSLSGTSGRDTGELFF.

The V gene is TRBV5-1, the J gene TRBJ1-1, with 7 bases fitting TRBD1. CDR3 length: 15 residues. The J segment lost 2 bases and the V segment lost 4 bases, leaving 8 bases of the junction unmatched. Looked up from germline, CDR1 is SGHRS and CDR2 is YFSETQ. CDR3 residues: CASSPLGTDNTEAFF. For the CDR3, the DNA is TGCGCCAGCAGCCCCCTTGGGACAGACAACACTGAAGCTTTCTTT.